This T cell receptor beta chain was captured by sequencing in a study of cytomegalovirus exposure and HLA in healthy donors (dated by TCRdb to about 2017). Background for the entire study: An earlier analysis of some 600 of the donors reported around 280 Gb of sequence data and 117 million unique TCR beta sequences obtained from around 180 million T cells. Five DR-DQ haplotypes were treated as single units for association and clustering because of strong linkage in the cohort. To decide whether each TCR beta V gene segment behaved as functional or pseudogenic, an earlier analysis of approximately 620 of the donors relied on high-throughput TCR beta sequencing. Rather than using new phenotypic data, the later analysis identified candidate immune exposures from TCR beta sequences and from how often those sequences occurred across donors. Besides the first cohort of roughly 700 subjects, a separate validation cohort made up of over a hundred different subjects was used. A later genetic analysis used genome-wide SNP genotypes for about 60% of the roughly 670 donors, treating that subset as a discovery cohort. An early release that covered about 600 HLA-typed donors contained approximately 290 gigabases of sequencing data and tens of millions of unique TCR sequences. The study aimed to test whether cataloging public T cell receptors could reveal signatures of past pathogen exposure. The number of typed donors differed by locus: about 620-640 for A, B, C, DRB1 and DQB1; some 540 for DQA1; about 600 for DPA1; and about 450 for DPB1. The study profiled the T cell repertoires of under 700 subjects by immunosequencing and related them to cytomegalovirus serostatus. All discovery cohort repertoires had been generated on a single sequencing platform. To predict cytomegalovirus infection status, the study combined high-throughput TCR immunosequencing, statistical association of individual TCRs with disease status, and machine learning. Among roughly 400 genotyped donors of the cohort, an average of about 220,000 unique TCR beta nucleotide sequences was sequenced per donor, of which about 19% were non-productive. Donor age, sex, ethnicity and CMV serostatus were compiled together with the repertoire data. HLA typing included class I and class II loci at four-digit resolution. Of the roughly 400 genotyped donors, roughly 85% fell in the genetic ancestry cluster associated with self-reported Caucasian donors. A later analysis re-analyzed previously published TCR beta repertoires from several hundred donors and added high-resolution HLA genotyping to study TCR occurrence patterns. What the work shows at the level of the full study, not this receptor alone: The 87-base-pair reads could not distinguish some IMGT-functional V segments, including TRBV6-2 and TRBV6-3, so those segments were excluded. A further reported finding was that TCR beta sequences accurately predicted the HLA-A and HLA-B alleles for most subjects in the first cohort. At a false discovery rate of 0.05, a later analysis linked some 17,000 TCR beta sequences to specific HLA alleles. Immune exposure information for the cohort was limited to CMV serostatus. Only TCR beta chains were sequenced in this cohort, and the absence of alpha or paired-chain data limited detectable features. Assigning TCR associations to individual alleles was difficult when HLA alleles, especially DR and DQ, strongly co-occurred. In a later analysis, several top co-occurrence clusters were reported to appear linked to parvovirus B19, influenza, CMV and Epstein-Barr virus. Broadly in line with IMGT annotations, most TCR beta V segments showed up in productive rearrangements about 87% or about 30% of the time in an earlier analysis of approximately 600 of the donors. The earlier analysis of some 560 of the donors excluded over 15 rarely observed V segments, including chromosome 9 orphons, because counts were too low. Roughly uniform sequencing depth across donors was assumed in presence/absence analyses, although this assumption may not hold. In vitro tests confirmed that a few of the cytomegalovirus-associated TCR beta chains recognize cytomegalovirus antigens. In the study, approximately 150 TCR beta chains were listed as associated with cytomegalovirus. A group of highly shared sequence variants was considered likely to be a technical artifact of the sequencing pipeline. Most CMV-associated TCR beta chains appeared to be HLA-restricted in a later analysis, and the HLA associations seemed to be driven largely by CMV exposure. Because HLA typing was missing for some donors at each locus, association tests included only the typed subset. A later genetic analysis associated a missense DCLRE1C variant with V-gene and J-gene trimming of TCR beta chains, and an independent cohort replicated the association. Correlated functional status among segregating V segments might be attributable to linkage disequilibrium, but an unknown experimental factor could not be ruled out. The authors suggested that the approach could potentially be generalized to other disease states and immunological phenotypes. Most TCR sequences were observed very rarely across donors, whereas some public TCRs were present in many individuals. In a later genetic analysis, fewer N-insertions in productive TCRs were reported among donors in an Asian-associated ancestry cluster than the roughly 700-donor mean. In a later analysis, TCR association rates were found to vary across HLA loci, with the most associated TCRs seen for DRB1 alleles and the fewest for HLA-C alleles. In both the original and validation cohorts, the classifier was reported to diagnose cytomegalovirus status with high specificity and sensitivity. Compared with equally common non-associated chains, HLA-associated TCR beta chains in a later analysis were more clonally expanded and had lower generation probabilities.

The CDR3 sequence holds 13 residues, the cysteine and phenylalanine included. Only the CDR3 DNA stays, 39 bases, in frame from base 1. CDR1 and CDR2 are read off the germline V gene as MNHEY and SVGAGI. V loses 6 bases of germline sequence and J loses 4 bases, and the interval between the two ends is 10 bases. The cohort consisted of 670 or so healthy bone marrow donors. At the time of sampling, every cohort member was nominally healthy, though immune exposures that went unrecorded were likely present. The donor was CMV seropositive and was included in the group of 250 to 350 seropositive cohort members. Every donor gave a peripheral blood sample, and the peripheral blood mononuclear cells from that sample were used for TCR beta sequencing. Genomic DNA extraction from the blood cell samples was performed with the Qiagen DNeasy Blood Extraction Kit. The library was obtained by the immunoSEQ multiplex PCR assay. For the multiplex PCR, a mixture combining 60 forward primers for TCR Vbeta segments and 13 reverse primers for TCR Jbeta segments was used. The CDR3 region of rearranged TCR beta genes was amplified from genomic DNA by a multiplex PCR assay. The Illumina HiSeq System was used to sequence the amplified TCR beta libraries as 87-base-pair reads. Concerning the study's data processing: Across the 700 or so repertoires, a later analysis counted 80 million or so unique TCR beta chains, roughly 11 million of which were shared by at least two donors. A nearest-neighbor algorithm error-corrected the raw reads and collapsed the reads into unique sequences, merging closely related sequences to remove PCR and sequencing errors. To assign V, D and J gene segments, CDR3 sequences were aligned to IMGT reference sequences. For a sequence to be retained, a match of at least six nucleotides to both a V gene segment and a J gene segment was required. Rearrangements were called productive when the CDR3 lacked stop codons and stayed in frame with V and J; all others were non-productive. Following IMGT convention, CDR3 was defined as the stretch from the second conserved V-encoded cysteine up to the conserved J-encoded phenylalanine. Sequences without an unambiguous match to a single V gene segment were excluded from the earlier analysis of 450 to 650 of the donors. An earlier analysis of approximately 590 of the donors called V segments functional above 56.7% productive rearrangements and segregating when the between-donor standard deviation exceeded 5%. A statistical classification framework was developed to diagnose cytomegalovirus status using the catalog of TCR beta chain sequences. V and J gene assignment, in a later analysis, came from comparing TCR nucleotide sequences with IMGT/GENE-DB human TR gene sequences. The TCRdist pipeline was used in a later analysis to assign CDR3 sequences and most-parsimonious VDJ recombination scenarios. In a later analysis, each TCR beta chain was defined by its CDR3 amino acid sequence together with its V-gene family, and reads without a unique V-gene family were excluded. In a later analysis, 500 to 650 highly shared, low-generation-probability nucleotide sequences were removed to address suspected cross-contamination and a sequencing artifact. In a later analysis, a clonal expansion index was calculated for each public chain from normalized within-repertoire ranks of inferred template counts. In a later analysis, generation probabilities were computed using a VDJ recombination model fitted to out-of-frame rearrangements, and the results were checked against IGoR. Hypergeometric tests were used in a later analysis to score TCR-TCR, TCR-HLA and TCR-CMV co-occurrence, with a repertoire-size bias correction applied to the TCR pairs. A later analysis estimated false discovery rates by permuting HLA or CMV assignments 20 times. In a later analysis, co-occurring TCRs were grouped with DBSCAN, and TCRdist sequence similarity was added when clustering was performed within HLA-allele-positive subsets. Repertoires with fewer than 30,000 or more than 120,000 public chains, plus five repertoires with anomalous nucleotide sharing, were excluded from co-occurrence clustering. Sourced from immuneACCESS, this table was stored by TCRdb with only in-frame sequences that have V and J called. A share of the clones is absent; for the studies checked, an unresolved V gene accounts for under half, and the remainder has no known explanation. The DNA gave D and trimming, while V, J and clone size come from that table. The sample contains roughly 120,000 clones, about four fifths of them found a single time. Together, the top ten hold 7.5% to 9% of the sample.

Notes on this clone: This clone's antigen is unknown. No base quality values were provided; no much bigger clone lies one nucleotide off.

The TCR comes from a female donor in good health and CMV-seropositive. The rearrangement joined TRBV6-5 to TRBJ1-5; TRBD1 is a possible D gene, resting on 6 matching bases. The sequencing sample was made of PBMCs. The sequenced DNA: TGTGCCAGCAGATCTACAGGGAATCAGCCCCAGCATTTT. The encoded protein is CASRSTGNQPQHF.